Listed below are T cell receptor beta chains from one sample, sequenced in a study of Graves' ophthalmopathy and Graves' hyperthyroidism. TCRdb processed the multiplex PCR reads anew with MiXCR; each CDR3 protein has one entry. The sample contains a few hundred thousand distinct CDR3 sequences, 35% to 45% of which appear only once. The sequenced sample was peripheral blood or thyroid tissue (not recorded which). The receptors shown here come from an adult man with Graves' hyperthyroidism. Each CDR3 is given with its conserved first and last residue. Fields, in order: D gene, V gene, clone size, J gene, CDR3 DNA, CDR3 protein. The D gene is left open where the match is weak. Clone size, where shown, is once, few, many, or a class for clones that have expanded.

D gene: -
V gene: TRBV7-6
clone size: -
J gene: TRBJ2-2
CDR3 DNA: TGTGCCAGCAGCTTAGCGCTCGCGACAGATCCCGGGGAGCTGTTTTTT
CDR3 protein: CASSLALATDPGELFF

D gene: TRBD1
V gene: TRBV28
clone size: -
J gene: TRBJ1-6
CDR3 DNA: TGTGCCAGCAGTACCCAGACAGGGTTGGGATCACCCCTCCACTTT
CDR3 protein: CASSTQTGLGSPLHF

D gene: -
V gene: TRBV10-3
clone size: -
J gene: TRBJ2-2
CDR3 DNA: TGTGCCACCAACGGCGGGACTGTCACCGGGGAGCTGTTTTTT
CDR3 protein: CATNGGTVTGELFF

D gene: -
V gene: TRBV20-1
clone size: many
J gene: TRBJ1-2
CDR3 DNA: TGCAGTGCTAGAAGGAACAGGGCCATCATGTTAACCTATGGCTACACCTTC
CDR3 protein: CSARRNRAIMLTYGYTF

D gene: TRBD2
V gene: TRBV29-1
clone size: many
J gene: TRBJ2-5
CDR3 DNA: TGCAGCACACGACTAGCGGGGGGGCAAGAGACCCAGTACTTC
CDR3 protein: CSTRLAGGQETQYF

D gene: -
V gene: TRBV20-1
clone size: many
J gene: TRBJ1-2
CDR3 DNA: TGCAGTGCTAGAGATGGCTCCTATGGCTACACCTTC
CDR3 protein: CSARDGSYGYTF

D gene: TRBD1
V gene: TRBV7-9
clone size: -
J gene: TRBJ2-3
CDR3 DNA: TGTGCCAGCAGCCCTCACAGGGGAACTAGCACAGATACGCAGTATTTT
CDR3 protein: CASSPHRGTSTDTQYF

D gene: -
V gene: TRBV7-8
clone size: many
J gene: TRBJ2-7
CDR3 DNA: TGTGCCAGCAGCTTAGCTTCGGACGAGCAGTACTTC
CDR3 protein: CASSLASDEQYF

D gene: -
V gene: TRBV2
clone size: -
J gene: TRBJ1-1
CDR3 DNA: TGTGCCAGCATTGACGTAGAGGGCACTGAAGCTTTCTTT
CDR3 protein: CASIDVEGTEAFF

D gene: -
V gene: TRBV7-3
clone size: -
J gene: TRBJ2-7
CDR3 DNA: TGTGCCAGCAGCTCGAGCTCTGGGGCCAACGAGCAGTACTTC
CDR3 protein: CASSSSSGANEQYF

D gene: -
V gene: TRBV12-3/TRBV12-4
clone size: many
J gene: TRBJ1-5
CDR3 DNA: TGTGCCAGCAGTTCCGACAGAACCTATCAGCCCCAGCATTTT
CDR3 protein: CASSSDRTYQPQHF

D gene: -
V gene: TRBV20-1
clone size: -
J gene: TRBJ2-7
CDR3 DNA: TGCAGTGCTAGAGATAACAACCCTGGTATCCGGCGTGAGCAGTACTTC
CDR3 protein: CSARDNNPGIRREQYF

D gene: TRBD2
V gene: TRBV29-1
clone size: -
J gene: TRBJ2-3
CDR3 DNA: TGCAGCGTTCATAGCGGGAGCACAGATACGCAGTATTTT
CDR3 protein: CSVHSGSTDTQYF

D gene: -
V gene: TRBV6-1
clone size: few
J gene: TRBJ1-1
CDR3 DNA: TGTGCCAGCAGTGGGCAGGAACGGGTAGCTTTCTTT
CDR3 protein: CASSGQERVAFF

D gene: TRBD1
V gene: TRBV7-3
clone size: many
J gene: TRBJ2-7
CDR3 DNA: TGTGCCAGCAGCTCCCCAGGACAGGGGGTGGCCGAGCAGTACTTC
CDR3 protein: CASSSPGQGVAEQYF

D gene: TRBD1
V gene: TRBV5-8
clone size: few
J gene: TRBJ1-1
CDR3 DNA: TGTGCCAGCAGCTACGGACAGGCATTAACTGAAGCTTTCTTT
CDR3 protein: CASSYGQALTEAFF

D gene: -
V gene: TRBV18
clone size: -
J gene: TRBJ1-3
CDR3 DNA: TGTGCCAGCTCACCGCAGCAGGTATCCGGAAACACCATATATTTT
CDR3 protein: CASSPQQVSGNTIYF

D gene: -
V gene: TRBV20-1
clone size: -
J gene: TRBJ1-2
CDR3 DNA: TGCAGTGCTACCGAAAGGGCCCGCACAGATGGCTACACCTTC
CDR3 protein: CSATERARTDGYTF

D gene: TRBD1
V gene: TRBV20-1
clone size: -
J gene: TRBJ2-7
CDR3 DNA: TGCAGTGCAAGAGGGACAGGAAAAGAGCAGTACTTC
CDR3 protein: CSARGTGKEQYF

D gene: TRBD1
V gene: TRBV29-1
clone size: -
J gene: TRBJ2-7
CDR3 DNA: TGCAGGGGAACAGGGGCCCATCAGGATGAGCAGTACTTC
CDR3 protein: CRGTGAHQDEQYF

D gene: -
V gene: TRBV4-1
clone size: -
J gene: TRBJ1-1
CDR3 DNA: TGCGCCAGCTCTTCACGAGGGGGAACTCACAGGGACACTGAAGCTTTCTTT
CDR3 protein: CASSSRGGTHRDTEAFF

D gene: -
V gene: TRBV5-5
clone size: many
J gene: TRBJ2-5
CDR3 DNA: TGTGCCAGCAGCTTGGGGATCAGAAGAGAGACCCAGTACTTC
CDR3 protein: CASSLGIRRETQYF

D gene: TRBD1
V gene: TRBV15
clone size: many
J gene: TRBJ1-1
CDR3 DNA: TGTGCCACCAGCAGAGGATTGACAGGGCGGAACACTGAAGCTTTCTTT
CDR3 protein: CATSRGLTGRNTEAFF

D gene: -
V gene: TRBV20-1
clone size: -
J gene: TRBJ2-7
CDR3 DNA: TGCAGTGCTAGGAGGGCTGACACCTACGAGCAGTACTTC
CDR3 protein: CSARRADTYEQYF

D gene: TRBD2
V gene: TRBV29-1
clone size: -
J gene: TRBJ2-5
CDR3 DNA: TGCAGCGTTGGACTAGCGGAAGAGACCCAGTACTTC
CDR3 protein: CSVGLAEETQYF

D gene: -
V gene: TRBV12-3/TRBV12-4
clone size: many
J gene: TRBJ1-5
CDR3 DNA: TGTGCCAGCACCCCACCTGGGTCGATGAATCAGCCCCAGCATTTT
CDR3 protein: CASTPPGSMNQPQHF

D gene: -
V gene: TRBV7-9
clone size: many
J gene: TRBJ1-1
CDR3 DNA: TGTGCCAGCAGCTTAGCCCAGACTGAAGCTTTCTTT
CDR3 protein: CASSLAQTEAFF

D gene: TRBD1
V gene: TRBV20-1
clone size: many
J gene: TRBJ1-1
CDR3 DNA: TGCAGTGCTTCCCGGGACAGGGCGAGCACTGAAGCTTTCTTT
CDR3 protein: CSASRDRASTEAFF

D gene: -
V gene: TRBV2
clone size: -
J gene: TRBJ1-2
CDR3 DNA: TGTGCCAGCAGAGGTGTCGCCTATGGCTACACCTTC
CDR3 protein: CASRGVAYGYTF

D gene: -
V gene: TRBV20-1
clone size: many
J gene: TRBJ1-1
CDR3 DNA: TGCAGTGCCCTGACAGGCTTAAACACTGAAGCTTTCTTT
CDR3 protein: CSALTGLNTEAFF

D gene: -
V gene: TRBV25-1
clone size: -
J gene: TRBJ1-2
CDR3 DNA: TGTGCCAGCAGTTCCCTAAAGACCTCCGGGATCCACTATGGCTACACCTTC
CDR3 protein: CASSSLKTSGIHYGYTF

D gene: -
V gene: TRBV7-9
clone size: -
J gene: TRBJ2-2
CDR3 DNA: TGTGCCAGCAGCGAGGTAGGGCGGATGAACACCGGGGAGCTGTTTTTT
CDR3 protein: CASSEVGRMNTGELFF

D gene: -
V gene: TRBV7-9
clone size: many
J gene: TRBJ1-4
CDR3 DNA: TGTGCCAGCAGCTCGTCAACTAATGAAAAACTGTTTTTT
CDR3 protein: CASSSSTNEKLFF

D gene: -
V gene: TRBV10-3
clone size: -
J gene: TRBJ1-1
CDR3 DNA: TGTGCCATCAGTGGGGACGGCCGAAACACTGAGGCTTTCTTT
CDR3 protein: CAISGDGRNTEAFF

D gene: -
V gene: TRBV7-6
clone size: -
J gene: TRBJ2-5
CDR3 DNA: TGTGCCAGCAGCTTAGTTTCCGGCAATGAGGCCCAGTACTTC
CDR3 protein: CASSLVSGNEAQYF

D gene: TRBD2
V gene: TRBV7-9
clone size: -
J gene: TRBJ2-3
CDR3 DNA: TGTGCCAGCAGCTTAGATTCTAGCGGGAAAAGTACAGATACGCAGTATTTT
CDR3 protein: CASSLDSSGKSTDTQYF

D gene: TRBD1
V gene: TRBV4-1
clone size: many
J gene: TRBJ2-5
CDR3 DNA: TGCGCCAGCAGCCAGACAGACAGGGGAGAGACCCAGTACTTC
CDR3 protein: CASSQTDRGETQYF

D gene: -
V gene: TRBV20-1
clone size: few
J gene: TRBJ2-2
CDR3 DNA: TGCAGTGCTAGAGCCTCCGGGCCCCCCGCCGGGGAGCTGTTTTTT
CDR3 protein: CSARASGPPAGELFF

D gene: TRBD1
V gene: TRBV24-1
clone size: -
J gene: TRBJ2-5
CDR3 DNA: TGTGCCACCAGTGCCCTGACAGGGCCTGAGACCCAGTACTTC
CDR3 protein: CATSALTGPETQYF

D gene: -
V gene: TRBV11-3
clone size: many
J gene: TRBJ1-1
CDR3 DNA: TGTGCCAGCAGCTTAGATCCGGCAGGGAACACTGAAGCTTTCTTT
CDR3 protein: CASSLDPAGNTEAFF

D gene: TRBD2
V gene: TRBV19
clone size: once
J gene: TRBJ2-2
CDR3 DNA: TGTGCCAGTAGTATATCGGGGGGACCCCCTTGGACCGGGGAGCTGTTTTTT
CDR3 protein: CASSISGGPPWTGELFF

D gene: -
V gene: TRBV24-1
clone size: -
J gene: TRBJ2-7
CDR3 DNA: TGTGCCACCGGCGGGACATTCCGCAGGCAGTCCTACGAGCAGTACTTC
CDR3 protein: CATGGTFRRQSYEQYF

D gene: -
V gene: TRBV11-3
clone size: many
J gene: TRBJ2-7
CDR3 DNA: TGTGCCAGCAGCTTAGGTCCCGACGTCTCCTACGAGCAGTACTTC
CDR3 protein: CASSLGPDVSYEQYF

D gene: TRBD2
V gene: TRBV5-6
clone size: few
J gene: TRBJ2-5
CDR3 DNA: TGTGCCAGCAGCATAGCGGGAAACGAAGAGACCCAGTACTTC
CDR3 protein: CASSIAGNEETQYF

D gene: TRBD1
V gene: TRBV29-1
clone size: -
J gene: TRBJ2-7
CDR3 DNA: TGCAGCGTTGAGTTGGAAATCCAAACAGGGGGCCACGAGCAGTACTTC
CDR3 protein: CSVELEIQTGGHEQYF

D gene: -
V gene: TRBV7-2
clone size: many
J gene: TRBJ2-7
CDR3 DNA: TGTGCCAGCAGCTTAGTACAGTCCTACGAGCAGTACTTC
CDR3 protein: CASSLVQSYEQYF

D gene: TRBD1
V gene: TRBV5-4
clone size: few
J gene: TRBJ1-2
CDR3 DNA: TGTGCCAGCAGACCCTCGCCGGGACAGGGTACTAACTATGGCTACACCTTC
CDR3 protein: CASRPSPGQGTNYGYTF

D gene: -
V gene: TRBV12-3/TRBV12-4
clone size: many
J gene: TRBJ1-2
CDR3 DNA: TGTGCCAGCAGTTGGCCCGGGGAGGGGCCGGGGGGCTACACCTTC
CDR3 protein: CASSWPGEGPGGYTF

D gene: TRBD2
V gene: TRBV20-1
clone size: -
J gene: TRBJ2-5
CDR3 DNA: TGCAGTGCTAGCATCACTAGCGGGAGGGGAGGGGAGACCCAGTACTTC
CDR3 protein: CSASITSGRGGETQYF

D gene: -
V gene: TRBV5-1
clone size: -
J gene: TRBJ1-2
CDR3 DNA: TGCGCCAGCAGCTTGAGACAGAGGGCTAACTATGGCTACACCTTC
CDR3 protein: CASSLRQRANYGYTF

D gene: -
V gene: TRBV28
clone size: -
J gene: TRBJ1-2
CDR3 DNA: TGTGCCAGCTCCTTTCGGTATGGCTACACCTTC
CDR3 protein: CASSFRYGYTF

D gene: -
V gene: TRBV7-2
clone size: many
J gene: TRBJ1-3
CDR3 DNA: TGTGCCAGCAGCATCGACGGATACTCTGGAAACACCATATATTTT
CDR3 protein: CASSIDGYSGNTIYF

D gene: -
V gene: TRBV12-3/TRBV12-4
clone size: many
J gene: TRBJ1-1
CDR3 DNA: TGTGCCAGCAGTTTATATTCGGACACTGAAGCTTTCTTT
CDR3 protein: CASSLYSDTEAFF